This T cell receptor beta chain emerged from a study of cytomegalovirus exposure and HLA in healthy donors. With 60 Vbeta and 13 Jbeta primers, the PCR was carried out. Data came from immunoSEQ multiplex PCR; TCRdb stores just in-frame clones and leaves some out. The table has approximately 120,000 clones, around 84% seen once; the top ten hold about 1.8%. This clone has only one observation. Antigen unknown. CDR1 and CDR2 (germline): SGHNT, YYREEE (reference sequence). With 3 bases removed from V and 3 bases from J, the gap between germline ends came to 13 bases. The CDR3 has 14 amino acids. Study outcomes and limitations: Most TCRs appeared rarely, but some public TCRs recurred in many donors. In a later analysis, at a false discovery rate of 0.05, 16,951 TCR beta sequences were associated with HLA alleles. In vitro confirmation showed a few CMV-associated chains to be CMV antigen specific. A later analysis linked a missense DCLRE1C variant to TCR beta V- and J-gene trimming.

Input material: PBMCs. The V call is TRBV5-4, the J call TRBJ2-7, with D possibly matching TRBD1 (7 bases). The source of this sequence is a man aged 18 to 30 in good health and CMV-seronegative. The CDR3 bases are TGTGCCAGCAGCTCGTACCAGGGGGGCTACGAGCAGTACTTC. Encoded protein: CASSSYQGGYEQYF.